One sample yielded the 19 T cell receptor beta chains listed below, sequenced in a study of beta chain features in type 1 diabetes. Study results and limitations: Shorter TCRB CDR3s, moderately but significantly so, were found in Type 1 diabetes patients in all four CD4+ subsets.

No cognate antigen is known for these TCRs. The investigators reverse transcribed all of the isolated RNA, so they sequenced expressed TCRB transcripts. TCRdb keeps only in-frame clones here, not all; method: immunoSEQ multiplex PCR. The data hold some 350,000 clones, with roughly 9.8% observed a single time. Source material: central memory CD4+ T cells from blood. The receptors here all came from a man between 25 and 39 years old with type 1 diabetes.

There are many counts of this clone. This rearrangement joins TRBV7-2 to TRBJ2-3, with 9 bases fitting TRBD2. The junction had 9 bases not matched to a gene; V was cut back by 4 bases and J by 4 bases. CDR1 is SGHTA, CDR2 FQGNSA, per germline. The CDR3 length is 16 residues. The CDR3 nucleotides are TGTGCCAGCAGCTCCTCCGGGCGGGAGGGGGCAGATACGCAGTATTTT. Translation: CASSSSGREGADTQYF.

The chain combines TRBV7-2 with TRBJ2-1; possibly TRBD1 for D (5 bases). This CDR3 is built from 15 residues. Germline V gives CDR1 SGHTA, CDR2 FQGNSA. V gave up 5 bases and J gave up 9 bases, with 20 bases separating them. CDR3 sequence (DNA): TGTGCCAGCAGCCAAGGGGTAGGTCAAGCAAGTGAGCAGTTCTTC. This gives the protein CASSQGVGQASEQFF.

This clone was counted a few times. V gene TRBV5-1 combines with J gene TRBJ2-7; D is undetermined. This CDR3 has 14 residues. V was cut by 0 bases and J by 2 bases, with 9 bases left in between. Germline lookup yields CDR1 SGHRS and CDR2 YFSETQ. The CDR3 DNA reads as TGCGCCAGCAGCTTGGGGGTGGTGACCTACGAGCAGTACTTC. It specifies CASSLGVVTYEQYF.

This clone was found a few times. The chain is built from TRBV10-2 and TRBJ2-5; 12 bases map to TRBD2. Germline assignment: CDR1 WSHSY and CDR2 SAAADI. V trimming: 0 bases; J trimming: 7 bases; junction bases outside the gene matches: 12. This CDR3 has 18 amino acids. For the CDR3, the DNA is TGCGCCAGCAGTGAGTCTGCACTAGCGGGAGGTCGTAGGGGGACCCAGTACTTC. This codes for CASSESALAGGRRGTQYF.

This clone has only a few counts. This chain joins TRBV5-1 and TRBJ1-5; the D is unclear. The germline CDR1 and CDR2 sequences are SGHRS and YFSETQ. V lost 0 bases to trimming and J lost 7 bases, with 14 bases between them. The CDR3 totals 15 residues. CDR3 nucleotides: TGCGCCAGCAGCTTGGAAGGCAGGTCCGGCCAGCCCCAGCATTTT. It encodes CASSLEGRSGQPQHF.

At least ten counts were recorded for this clone. Written as DNA, the CDR3 is TGTGCCGCAACATCCGGGACAGGGGGAGTTTACGAGCAGTACTTC. Protein product: CAATSGTGGVYEQYF. The chain recombines TRBV28 with TRBJ2-7, with 11 bases matching TRBD1. Germline loops: CDR1 MDHEN, CDR2 SYDVKM. This CDR3 contains 15 residues. The trim removed 11 bases at V and 4 bases at J, leaving 13 bases unmatched.

This chain's CDR3 is CASSYPSGNTIYF. CDR3 in DNA: TGTGCCAGCAGTTACCCCTCTGGAAACACCATATATTTT. This chain connects TRBV6-5 to TRBJ1-3; unclear D gene. This CDR3 is built from 13 residues. Germline V lookup: CDR1 MNHEY, CDR2 SVGAGI. V lost 2 bases, J lost 0 bases, and 2 bases lay in between.

This clone was counted only a few times. Distinct nucleotide sequences in the sample also encode this CDR3. The chain combines TRBV7-2 with TRBJ1-2, with a tentative D call TRBD1 (6 bases). Germline lookup yields CDR1 SGHTA and CDR2 FQGNSA. The length of the CDR3 is 13 residues. V lost 1 base, J lost 8 bases, and 11 bases lay in between. The CDR3 DNA is TGTGCCAGCAGCTTAGAAGGGGGGGCCGGCTACACCTTC. Translating gives CASSLEGGAGYTF.

The CDR3 sequence: CASSPRSRGTFTYEQYF. CDR3 DNA sequence: TGCGCCAGCAGCCCTCGCAGCCGGGGGACGTTTACCTACGAGCAGTACTTC. This sequence joins TRBV4-1 and TRBJ2-7; D may be TRBD2 (6 bases). The CDR3 has 17 amino acids. Trimming removed 4 bases at V and 2 bases at J, with 21 bases between. The germline CDR1 and CDR2 sequences are MGHRA and YSYEKL.

This clone was found a few times. This chain connects TRBV19 to TRBJ2-5; D not certain. Germline CDR1 and CDR2: LNHDA and SQIVND (reference sequence). The CDR3 length is 13 residues. V was trimmed by 3 bases and J by 8 bases, leaving 13 bases between them. The DNA of the CDR3 is TGTGCCAGTAGTATCGAGGCATCGAGAACCCAGTACTTC. It codes for CASSIEASRTQYF.

The chain recombines TRBV5-4 with TRBJ2-1; TRBD2 aligns across 9 bases. From germline, CDR1 is SGHNT and CDR2 YYREEE (reference sequence). The V and J ends lost 2 bases and 9 bases, in that order; junction bases with no gene match: 6. The CDR3 runs 14 residues. CDR3 coding DNA: TGTGCCAGCAGCTTACGGACTAGCGAGGGTGAGCAGTTCTTC. This gives the protein CASSLRTSEGEQFF.

This clone was picked up a small number of times. J is TRBJ2-1 and V is TRBV5-6; the match to TRBD2 covers 10 bases. Losses at the gene ends were 4 bases for V and 3 bases for J; bases not matched to a gene: 7. This CDR3 is built from 16 residues. CDR1 and CDR2 from the germline V gene are SGHDT and YYEEEE. In nucleotides, the CDR3 is TGTGCCAGCAGCCACTTAGCGGGAGGAAGCTACAATGAGCAGTTCTTC. Translated, it gives CASSHLAGGSYNEQFF.

This clone has just a few counts. This chain links TRBV27 with TRBJ2-6; unclear D gene. Between the trimmed V and J ends, which lost 8 bases and 1 base, there was a span of 9 bases. CDR1 is MNHEY and CDR2 is SMNVEV in the germline V gene (reference sequence). The CDR3 totals 14 residues. Written as DNA, the CDR3 is TGTGCCAGCCAATCGAGGTCTGGGGCCAACGTCCTGACTTTC. Amino acids: CASQSRSGANVLTF.

The rearrangement uses TRBV5-1 and TRBJ2-2, with D perhaps matching TRBD1 (6 bases). Deletions cut 2 bases from V and 7 bases from J, with 18 bases between. Germline V gene sequence: CDR1 SGHRS, CDR2 YFSETQ. The CDR3 runs to 16 residues. The CDR3 bases are TGCGCCAGCAGCTTACTCCTGGACAGCGCTAACGGGGAGCTGTTTTTT. Its protein is CASSLLLDSANGELFF.

The gene calls are TRBV18 and TRBJ2-3, with D unresolved. The CDR3 consists of 18 residues. Trimming removed 3 bases from V and 2 bases from J, with 21 bases in between. From germline, CDR1 is KGHSH and CDR2 LQKENI. The CDR3 sequence: CASSPAQYPQTFTDTQYF. Here the CDR3 DNA reads TGTGCCAGCTCACCGGCCCAGTATCCTCAGACCTTCACAGATACGCAGTATTTT.

This chain joins TRBV28 and TRBJ2-5; no reliable D call. V was shortened by 2 bases and J by 4 bases, with 11 bases between the two germline ends. The CDR3 extends over 14 amino acids. Looked up from germline, CDR1 is MDHEN and CDR2 is SYDVKM. CDR3 DNA: TGTGCCAGCAGTTTAGGGCAGGCGGCAGAGACCCAGTACTTC. Translation gives CASSLGQAAETQYF.

The genes are TRBV7-3 and TRBJ1-2; D uncertain. V lost 5 bases and J 4 bases, leaving 8 bases between the germline ends. From germline, CDR1 is SGHTA and CDR2 FQGTGA. This CDR3 spans 12 amino acids. The CDR3 nucleotides read TGTGCCAGCAGCCTCACATCCTATGGCTACACCTTC. Translation: CASSLTSYGYTF.

This clone was seen a handful of times. The V gene is TRBV6-6, the J gene TRBJ1-5; D is uncertain. Deletions cut 0 bases from V and 3 bases from J, with 6 bases between. This CDR3 spans 14 amino acids. CDR1 and CDR2 from the germline V gene are MNHNY and SVGAGI (reference sequence). The DNA of the CDR3 is TGTGCCAGCAGTTACTCTACTGACAATCAGCCCCAGCATTTT. It yields the protein CASSYSTDNQPQHF.

This clone was observed a few times. J is TRBJ2-7 and V is TRBV4-2, with 11 positions matching TRBD1. In germline, CDR1 is LGHNA, CDR2 YNFKEQ. This CDR3 spans 15 amino acids. With V trimmed by 3 bases and J by 4 bases, 5 bases remained unmatched. The CDR3 loop is CASSQTGQGGYEQYF. CDR3 sequence (DNA): TGTGCCAGCAGCCAGACGGGACAGGGGGGGTACGAGCAGTACTTC.